Listed here are 21 T cell receptor beta chains from one sample, sequenced in a study of beta chain features in type 1 diabetes. Whole-study results and caveats: Across all four CD4+ subsets, people with type 1 diabetes showed modestly shorter TCRB CDR3s.

These receptors are not linked to any known antigen. Sequencing targeted expressed TCRB transcripts, as all isolated RNA had been reverse transcribed. Sequencing used immunoSEQ multiplex PCR; TCRdb keeps in-frame clones, though not all of them. The repertoire holds some 240,000 clones, with 16% as singletons. Sequencing input: naive CD4+ T cells from blood. Every receptor here comes from a man younger than 45 with type 1 diabetes.

The chain uses TRBV27 and TRBJ1-1; D uncertain. There are 14 residues in the CDR3. CDR1 is MNHEY and CDR2 is SMNVEV in the germline V gene (reference sequence). Between the trimmed V and J ends, which lost 7 bases and 1 base, there was a span of 13 bases. The CDR3 DNA follows: TGTGCCAGCACCTCCAGACGGTGGAACACTGAAGCTTTCTTT. Encoded protein: CASTSRRWNTEAFF.

The chain recombines TRBV25-1 with TRBJ2-7; D might be TRBD1 or TRBD2, each matching 5 bases. This CDR3 has 14 residues. The V end was cut by 6 bases, the J end by 2 bases, with 14 bases between. Germline CDR1 and CDR2: MGHDK and SYGVNS. The CDR3 protein is CASSRGQGAYEQYF. The CDR3 DNA is TGTGCCAGCAGCCGAGGGCAGGGTGCCTACGAGCAGTACTTC.

This clone was recorded a few times. V and J are TRBV25-1 and TRBJ2-3; D not certain. This CDR3 contains 15 residues. Trimming removed 2 bases at V and 6 bases at J, with 15 bases between. Looked up from germline, CDR1 is MGHDK and CDR2 is SYGVNS. CDR3 sequence (DNA): TGTGCCAGCAGTGAAGGCGCACGTCCGGCTGATACGCAGTATTTT. Translating it yields CASSEGARPADTQYF.

This clone has just a few counts. The gene calls are TRBV10-3 and TRBJ2-7; the D is unclear. The V gene lost 4 bases and the J gene lost 2 bases, with 12 bases spanning the gap. The CDR3 runs 14 residues. Germline V gene sequence: CDR1 ENHRY, CDR2 SYGVKD. CDR3 protein: CAISVGGATYEQYF. The CDR3, as DNA: TGTGCCATCAGTGTTGGCGGAGCTACCTACGAGCAGTACTTC.

This clone was seen more than once but under ten times. This chain joins TRBV6-5 and TRBJ1-2, with 7 nucleotides matching TRBD1. The CDR3 runs to 14 residues. Losses at the gene ends were 4 bases for V and 0 bases for J; bases not matched to a gene: 2. Per the germline V gene, CDR1 is MNHEY and CDR2 is SVGAGI. CDR3 in amino acids: CASSWTGTNYGYTF. As DNA, the CDR3 is TGTGCCAGCAGTTGGACAGGCACTAACTATGGCTACACCTTC.

This clone has a handful of counts. CDR3 DNA: TGCGCCAGCAGCCCCGGATATGGCTACACCTTC. This gives the protein CASSPGYGYTF. J is TRBJ1-2 and V is TRBV5-1; D ambiguous. CDR1 is SGHRS, CDR2 YFSETQ, per germline. The CDR3 is 11 residues long. V lost 4 bases, J lost 5 bases, and 6 bases lay in between.

This clone has only a few counts. This chain joins TRBV23-1 and TRBJ1-5; 11 nucleotides align to TRBD1. TRBV23-1 is treated as an ORF (open reading frame) with a function not yet certain. The CDR3 loop spans 15 amino acids. Unmatched junction bases numbered 8, after V lost 7 bases and J lost 6 bases. CDR3 region: CASTPGTGGGQPQHF. The CDR3 bases are TGCGCCAGCACTCCCGGGACAGGGGGTGGTCAGCCCCAGCATTTT.

The chain recombines TRBV28 with TRBJ2-7; no firm D call. Between the trimmed V and J ends, which lost 7 bases and 7 bases, there was a span of 20 bases. The CDR3 runs to 14 residues. Germline V lookup: CDR1 MDHEN, CDR2 SYDVKM. The CDR3 is CASKVIGSRIEQYF. CDR3 nucleotides: TGTGCCAGCAAAGTAATAGGCAGCCGCATAGAGCAGTACTTC.

This clone was seen a few times. The chain combines TRBV25-1 with TRBJ2-7; TRBD2 is a possible D gene (5 bases). This CDR3 comprises 14 residues. Germline values: CDR1 MGHDK, CDR2 SYGVNS. V was clipped by 4 bases and J by 1 base, with 11 bases between them. The CDR3 sequence is CASSGVAGSYEQYF. CDR3 sequence (DNA): TGTGCCAGCAGTGGAGTTGCGGGTTCCTACGAGCAGTACTTC.

The CDR3 DNA follows: TGTGCCAGCAGCTTAGAGGGGACAGGGAACTATGGCTACACCTTC. The encoded protein is CASSLEGTGNYGYTF. The chain has TRBV11-2 and TRBJ1-2; 9 bases align to TRBD1. This CDR3 contains 15 residues. V was pared by 0 bases and J by 2 bases, with 1 base of the junction left unmatched. Germline CDR1 is SGHAT and CDR2 is FQNNGV.

To note about this clone: The same CDR3 can be traced to other DNA sequences in this sample. The CDR3 nucleotides read TGCAGCGTTAGGACAGGTCCCCGCGTGATTCAGTACTTC. As protein: CSVRTGPRVIQYF. The chain links TRBV29-1 to TRBJ2-4, with TRBD1 matching 7 bases. The CDR3 is 13 residues long. The V gene end was trimmed by 5 bases and the J gene end by 10 bases; junction bases not matched to a gene: 11. The germline CDR1 and CDR2 sequences are SQVTM and ANQGSEA. Complete variable domain (other parts from reference TRBV29-1 and TRBJ2-4): SAVISQKPSRDICQRGTSLTIQCQVDSQVTMMFWYRQQPGQSLTLIATANQGSEATYESGFVIDKFPISRPNLTFSTLTVSNMSPEDSSIYLCSVRTGPRVIQYFGAGTRLSVL.

This clone has a single count. The chain combines TRBV28 with TRBJ2-7; 9 bases fit TRBD2. This CDR3 is built from 16 residues. J gave up 3 bases and V 7 bases, and 13 bases lay outside the gene matches. The germline gives CDR1 MDHEN, CDR2 SYDVKM. The CDR3 protein is CASISLSGRNHYEQYF. Here the CDR3 DNA reads TGTGCCAGCATCAGTTTAAGCGGGAGGAACCACTACGAGCAGTACTTC. Filled out from reference TRBV28 and TRBJ2-7, the complete variable domain reads DVKVTQSSRYLVKRTGEKVFLECVQDMDHENMFWYRQDPGLGLRLIYFSYDVKMKEKGDIPEGYSVSREKKERFSLILESASTNQTSMYLCASISLSGRNHYEQYFGPGTRLTVT.

The chain uses TRBV27 and TRBJ2-1, with D possibly being TRBD1 (6 bases). The CDR3 length is 14 residues. The germline V gene encodes CDR1 MNHEY and CDR2 SMNVEV (reference sequence). V was clipped by 5 bases and J by 6 bases, with 14 bases between them. CDR3 DNA: TGTGCCAGCAGTGGCACCACAGGGATCAATGAGCAGTTCTTC. As protein: CASSGTTGINEQFF.

This clone has a handful of counts. The genes are TRBV11-2 and TRBJ2-4, with D tentatively TRBD1 (6 bases). Germline V CDR1 and CDR2: SGHAT, FQNNGV. V lost 7 bases, J lost 4 bases, and 14 bases lay in between. The CDR3 consists of 14 residues. CDR3 protein: CASTLWTEKNIQYF. The CDR3 nucleotides are TGTGCCAGCACTCTTTGGACAGAGAAAAACATTCAGTACTTC.

This clone was seen a few times. The gene calls are TRBV4-1 and TRBJ2-1; D gene ambiguous. Germline V gene sequence: CDR1 MGHRA, CDR2 YSYEKL. V lost 1 base, J lost 6 bases, and 7 bases lay in between. CDR3 length equals 13 residues. CDR3 amino acids: CASSQAPFNEQFF. The CDR3 DNA is TGCGCCAGCAGCCAAGCCCCCTTCAATGAGCAGTTCTTC.

The chain combines TRBV2 with TRBJ1-1; no clear D gene. Per germline, CDR1 SNHLY and CDR2 FYNNEI. The CDR3 spans 15 residues. V shed 1 base and J shed 4 bases, with 13 bases lying between them. CDR3 sequence: CASSEGAARGTEAFF. The CDR3 nucleotides read TGTGCCAGCAGTGAAGGAGCAGCCCGGGGCACTGAAGCTTTCTTT.

On this clone itself: The same CDR3 is also encoded by other DNA sequences in this sample. The chain couples TRBV9 to TRBJ2-3, with 10 bases aligning to TRBD2. Germline loops: CDR1 SGDLS, CDR2 YYNGEE. The CDR3 is 14 amino acids. The trim removed 4 bases at V and 4 bases at J, leaving 3 bases unmatched. The CDR3: CASSPSGRADTQYF. CDR3 bases: TGTGCCAGCAGCCCAAGCGGGAGGGCAGATACGCAGTATTTT.

The chain recombines TRBV30 with TRBJ2-7; D is unclear. V was pared by 8 bases and J by 6 bases, with 20 bases between. The germline V gene has CDR1 GTSNPN and CDR2 SVGIG (reference sequence). The CDR3 is 13 amino acids. In DNA form, the CDR3 reads TGTGCCCGTGAGTCAGGCTCCCGTAGCGAGCAGTACTTC. Residues: CARESGSRSEQYF.

The V and J genes are TRBV6-5 and TRBJ2-1; 9 nucleotides align to TRBD2. Trimming removed 8 bases from V and 2 bases from J; junction bases left unmatched: 1. Germline assignment: CDR1 MNHEY and CDR2 SVGAGI. The CDR3 length is 13 residues. In DNA, the CDR3 is TGTGCCAGCGCTAGCGGGGCCTACAATGAGCAGTTCTTC. The encoded protein is CASASGAYNEQFF.

This clone appeared a few times. The chain has TRBV29-1 and TRBJ2-7; the D gene is possibly TRBD1 (6 bases). From germline, CDR1 is SQVTM and CDR2 ANQGSEA. CDR3 size: 14 residues. Between the trimmed V and J ends, which lost 0 bases and 2 bases, there was a span of 11 bases. This chain's CDR3 is CSVEDPTGPYEQYF. The CDR3 bases are TGCAGCGTTGAAGATCCGACAGGTCCCTACGAGCAGTACTTC.

This clone appeared a few times. In nucleotides, the CDR3 is TGTGCCAGCAGAAGCACAGATACGCAGTATTTT. It specifies CASRSTDTQYF. The rearrangement links TRBV7-2 to TRBJ2-3; D gene uncertain. Trimming removed 6 bases at V and 0 bases at J, with 1 base between. The V gene's germline CDR1 is SGHTA and CDR2 FQGNSA. This CDR3 comprises 11 residues.